This TCR beta chain came from a study of blood T cell repertoires in COVID-19. Authors' methods: It was from reference gene primer amplification that nucleated cell counts were estimated. Profiling relied on immunoSEQ multiplex PCR, and the TCRdb table lists in-frame clones only, not all of them. The DNA was the basis for D and trimming; V, J and clone size are from that table. Counted here are about 160,000 clones, about 92% occurring once; the ten biggest clones make up roughly 5%. The sequence derives from a young man with COVID-19, enrolled during active disease. Material: peripheral blood.

The CDR3 nucleotides are TGTGCCAGCAGCCCCGCGGGGGTCCAAGAGACCCAGTACTTC. Its translation is CASSPAGVQETQYF. V usage is TRBV7-2 and J usage is TRBJ2-5; TRBD2 agrees at 7 bases. Looked up from germline, CDR1 is SGHTA and CDR2 is FQGNSA. The CDR3 has 14 residues. Unmatched junction bases numbered 4, after V lost 5 bases and J lost 1 base.